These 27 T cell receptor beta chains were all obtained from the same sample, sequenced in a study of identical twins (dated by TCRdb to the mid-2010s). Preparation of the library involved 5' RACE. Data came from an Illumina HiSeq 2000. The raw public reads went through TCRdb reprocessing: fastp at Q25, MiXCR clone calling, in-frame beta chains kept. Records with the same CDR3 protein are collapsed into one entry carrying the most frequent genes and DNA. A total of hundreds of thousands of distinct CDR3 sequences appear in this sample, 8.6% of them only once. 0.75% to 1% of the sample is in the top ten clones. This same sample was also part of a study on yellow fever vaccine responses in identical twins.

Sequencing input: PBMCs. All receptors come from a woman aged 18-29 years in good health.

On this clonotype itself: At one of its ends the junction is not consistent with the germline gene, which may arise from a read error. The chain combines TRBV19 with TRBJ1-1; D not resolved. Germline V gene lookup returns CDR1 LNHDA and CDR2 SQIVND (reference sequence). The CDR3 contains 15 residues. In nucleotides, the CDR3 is TGTGCCAGTAGTGTAGACGGGTACATGAACACTGAAGCTTTCTTT. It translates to CASSVDGYMNTEAFF.

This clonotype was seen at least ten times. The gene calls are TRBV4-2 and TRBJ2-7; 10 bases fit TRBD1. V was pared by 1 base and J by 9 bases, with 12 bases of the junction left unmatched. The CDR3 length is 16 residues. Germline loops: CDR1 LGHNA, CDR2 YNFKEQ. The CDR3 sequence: CASSQGGTGAYQGQYF. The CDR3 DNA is TGTGCCAGCAGCCAAGGGGGGACAGGGGCCTACCAGGGGCAGTACTTC.

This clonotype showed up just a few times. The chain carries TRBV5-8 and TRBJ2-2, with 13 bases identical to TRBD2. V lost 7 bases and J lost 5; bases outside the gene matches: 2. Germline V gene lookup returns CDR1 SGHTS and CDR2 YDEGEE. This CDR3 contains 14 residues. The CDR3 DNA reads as TGTGCCAGCCGACTAGCGGGGGGAACCGGGGAGCTGTTTTTT. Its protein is CASRLAGGTGELFF. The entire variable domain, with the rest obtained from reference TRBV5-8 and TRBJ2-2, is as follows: EAGVTQSPTHLIKTRGQQATLRCSPISGHTSVYWYQQALGLGLQFLLWYDEGEERNRGNFPPRFSGRQFPNYSSELNVNALELEDSALYLCASRLAGGTGELFFGEGSRLTVL.

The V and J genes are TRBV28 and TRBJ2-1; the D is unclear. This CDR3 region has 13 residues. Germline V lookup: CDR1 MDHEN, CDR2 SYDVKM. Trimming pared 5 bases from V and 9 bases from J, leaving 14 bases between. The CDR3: CASSPFQDAEQFF. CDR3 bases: TGTGCCAGCAGTCCTTTTCAGGACGCTGAGCAGTTCTTC.

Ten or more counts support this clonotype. CDR3 amino acids: CATSDLTGDYNEQFF. CDR3 sequence (DNA): TGTGCCACCAGTGACCTGACAGGGGACTACAATGAGCAGTTCTTC. This sequence joins TRBV24-1 and TRBJ2-1; 8 nucleotides match TRBD1. V dropped 4 bases and J dropped 3; count of bases not matched to a gene: 4. The germline CDR1 and CDR2 sequences are KGHDR and SFDVKD. The CDR3 covers 15 residues.

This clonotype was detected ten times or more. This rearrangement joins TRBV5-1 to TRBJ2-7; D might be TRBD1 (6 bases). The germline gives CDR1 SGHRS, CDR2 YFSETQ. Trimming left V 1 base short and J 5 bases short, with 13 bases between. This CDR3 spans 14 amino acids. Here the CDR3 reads CASSLIRQEDEQYF. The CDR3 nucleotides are TGCGCCAGCAGCTTGATCCGACAGGAGGACGAGCAGTACTTC.

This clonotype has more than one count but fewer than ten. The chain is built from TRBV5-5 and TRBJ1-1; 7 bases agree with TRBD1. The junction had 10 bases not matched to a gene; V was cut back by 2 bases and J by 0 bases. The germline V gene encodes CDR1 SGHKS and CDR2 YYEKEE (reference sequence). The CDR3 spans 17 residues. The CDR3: CASSFRQGLVVNTEAFF. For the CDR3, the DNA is TGTGCCAGCAGCTTCCGACAGGGTCTGGTCGTGAACACTGAAGCTTTCTTT. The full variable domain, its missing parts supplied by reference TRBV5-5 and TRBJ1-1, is DAGVTQSPTHLIKTRGQQVTLRCSPISGHKSVSWYQQVLGQGPQFIFQYYEKEERGRGNFPDRFSARQFPNYSSELNVNALLLGDSALYLCASSFRQGLVVNTEAFFGQGTRLTVV.

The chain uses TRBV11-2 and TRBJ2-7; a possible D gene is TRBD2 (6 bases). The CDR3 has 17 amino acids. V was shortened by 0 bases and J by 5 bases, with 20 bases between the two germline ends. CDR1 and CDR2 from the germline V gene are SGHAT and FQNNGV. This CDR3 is CASSLDRLAGFGHEQYF. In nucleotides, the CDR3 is TGTGCCAGCAGCTTAGACCGGCTGGCGGGATTCGGGCACGAGCAGTACTTC.

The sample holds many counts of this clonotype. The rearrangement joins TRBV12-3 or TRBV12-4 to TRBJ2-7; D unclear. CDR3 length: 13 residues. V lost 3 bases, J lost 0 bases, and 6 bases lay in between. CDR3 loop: CASSLWSSYEQYF. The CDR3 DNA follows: TGTGCCAGCAGTTTGTGGAGCTCCTACGAGCAGTACTTC.

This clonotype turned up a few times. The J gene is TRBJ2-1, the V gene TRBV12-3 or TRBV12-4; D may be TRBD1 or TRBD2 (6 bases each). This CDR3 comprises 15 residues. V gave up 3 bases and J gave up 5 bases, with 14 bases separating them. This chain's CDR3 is CASSLNGGPNNEQFF. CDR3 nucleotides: TGTGCCAGCAGTTTGAACGGGGGCCCCAACAATGAGCAGTTCTTC.

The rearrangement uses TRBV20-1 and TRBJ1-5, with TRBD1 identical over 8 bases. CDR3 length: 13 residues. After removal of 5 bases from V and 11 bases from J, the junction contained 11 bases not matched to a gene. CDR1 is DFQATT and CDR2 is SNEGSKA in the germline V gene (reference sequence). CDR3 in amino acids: CSARDRPLATQHF. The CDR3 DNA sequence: TGCAGTGCTCGGGACAGGCCCCTAGCGACCCAGCATTTT.

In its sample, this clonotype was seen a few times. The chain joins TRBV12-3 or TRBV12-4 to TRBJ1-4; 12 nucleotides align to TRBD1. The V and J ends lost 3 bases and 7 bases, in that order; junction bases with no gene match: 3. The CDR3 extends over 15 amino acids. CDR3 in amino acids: CASSLGTGGFEKLFF. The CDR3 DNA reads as TGTGCCAGCAGTTTGGGGACAGGGGGCTTTGAAAAACTGTTTTTT.

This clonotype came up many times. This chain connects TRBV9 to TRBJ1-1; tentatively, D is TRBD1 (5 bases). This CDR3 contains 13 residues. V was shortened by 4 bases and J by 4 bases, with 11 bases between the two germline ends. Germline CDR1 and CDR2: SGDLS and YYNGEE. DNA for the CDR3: TGTGCCAGCAGCTTAGGTGGGGGCACTGAAGCTTTCTTT. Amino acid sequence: CASSLGGGTEAFF.

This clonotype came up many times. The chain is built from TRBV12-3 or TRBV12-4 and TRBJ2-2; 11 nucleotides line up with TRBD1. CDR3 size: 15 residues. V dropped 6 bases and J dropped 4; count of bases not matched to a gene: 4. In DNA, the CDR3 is TGTGCCAGCAGCGACGGACAGGGGGCCACCGGGGAGCTGTTTTTT. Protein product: CASSDGQGATGELFF.

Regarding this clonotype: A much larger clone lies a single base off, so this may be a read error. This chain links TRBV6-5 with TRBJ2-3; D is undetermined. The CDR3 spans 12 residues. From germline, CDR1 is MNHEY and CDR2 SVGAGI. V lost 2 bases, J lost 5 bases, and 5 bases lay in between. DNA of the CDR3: TGTGCCAGCAGTTACAAGGGAGATACGCAGTATTTT. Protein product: CASSYKGDTQYF.

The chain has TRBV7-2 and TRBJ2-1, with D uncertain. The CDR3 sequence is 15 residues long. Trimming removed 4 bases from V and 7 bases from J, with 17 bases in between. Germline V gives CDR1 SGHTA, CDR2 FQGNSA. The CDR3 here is CASSSLDLVGNEQFF. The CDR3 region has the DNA TGTGCCAGCAGCTCCCTCGATCTGGTCGGAAATGAGCAGTTCTTC.

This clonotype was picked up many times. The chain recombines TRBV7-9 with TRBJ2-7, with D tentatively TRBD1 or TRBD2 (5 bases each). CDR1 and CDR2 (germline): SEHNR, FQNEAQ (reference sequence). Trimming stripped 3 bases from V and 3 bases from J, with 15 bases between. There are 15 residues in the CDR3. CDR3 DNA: TGTGCCAGCAGCTTTGGGACCCTACGTAACTACGAGCAGTACTTC. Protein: CASSFGTLRNYEQYF.

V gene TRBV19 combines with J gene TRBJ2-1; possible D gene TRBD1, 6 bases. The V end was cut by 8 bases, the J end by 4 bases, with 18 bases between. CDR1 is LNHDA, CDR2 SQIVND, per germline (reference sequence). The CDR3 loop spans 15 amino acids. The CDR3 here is CASDIGQRAYNEQFF. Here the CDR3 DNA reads TGTGCCAGTGATATCGGACAGAGAGCTTACAATGAGCAGTTCTTC.

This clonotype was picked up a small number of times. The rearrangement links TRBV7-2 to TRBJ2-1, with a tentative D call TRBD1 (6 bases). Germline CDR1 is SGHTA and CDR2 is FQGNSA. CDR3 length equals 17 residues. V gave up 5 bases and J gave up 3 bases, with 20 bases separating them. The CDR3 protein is CASSPGRGRGRYNEQFF. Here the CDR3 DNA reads TGTGCCAGCAGCCCGGGTCGTGGCAGGGGCCGCTACAATGAGCAGTTCTTC.

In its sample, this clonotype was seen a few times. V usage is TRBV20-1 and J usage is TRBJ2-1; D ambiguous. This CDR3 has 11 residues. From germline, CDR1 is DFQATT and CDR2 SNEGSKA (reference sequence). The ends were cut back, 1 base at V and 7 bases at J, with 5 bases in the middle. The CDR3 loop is CSARVVNEQFF. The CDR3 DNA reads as TGCAGTGCTAGAGTCGTTAATGAGCAGTTCTTC.

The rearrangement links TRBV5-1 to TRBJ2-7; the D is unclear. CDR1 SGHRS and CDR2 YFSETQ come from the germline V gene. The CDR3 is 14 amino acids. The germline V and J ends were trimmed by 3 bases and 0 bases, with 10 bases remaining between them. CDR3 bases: TGCGCCAGCAGCTCCAACACCCTCTCCTACGAGCAGTACTTC. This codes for CASSSNTLSYEQYF.

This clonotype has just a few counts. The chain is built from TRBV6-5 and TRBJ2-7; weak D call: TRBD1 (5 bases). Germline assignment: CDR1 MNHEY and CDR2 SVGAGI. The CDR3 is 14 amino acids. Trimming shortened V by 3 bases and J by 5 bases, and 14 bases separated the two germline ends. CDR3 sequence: CASSYGTGRNEQYF. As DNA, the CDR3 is TGTGCCAGCAGTTATGGAACAGGACGAAACGAGCAGTACTTC.

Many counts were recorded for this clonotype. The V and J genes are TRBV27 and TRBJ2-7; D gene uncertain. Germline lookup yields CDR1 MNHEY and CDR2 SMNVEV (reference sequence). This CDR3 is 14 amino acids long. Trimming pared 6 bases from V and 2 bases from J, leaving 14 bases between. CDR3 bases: TGTGCCAGCAGATTAGGTTCTAGAGCCTACGAGCAGTACTTC. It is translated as CASRLGSRAYEQYF.

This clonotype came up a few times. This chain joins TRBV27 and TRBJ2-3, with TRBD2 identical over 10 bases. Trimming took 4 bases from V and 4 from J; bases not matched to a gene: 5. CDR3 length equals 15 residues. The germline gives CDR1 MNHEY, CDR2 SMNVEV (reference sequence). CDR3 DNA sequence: TGTGCCAGCAGTTCCCGACTAGCGGGCCCAGATACGCAGTATTTT. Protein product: CASSSRLAGPDTQYF.

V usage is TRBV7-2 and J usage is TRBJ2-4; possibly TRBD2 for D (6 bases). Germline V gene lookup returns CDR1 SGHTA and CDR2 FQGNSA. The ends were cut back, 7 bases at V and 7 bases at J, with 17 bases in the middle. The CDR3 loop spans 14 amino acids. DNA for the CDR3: TGTGCCAGCAACTCCTTTGGGGGGAAGAACATTCAGTACTTC. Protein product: CASNSFGGKNIQYF.

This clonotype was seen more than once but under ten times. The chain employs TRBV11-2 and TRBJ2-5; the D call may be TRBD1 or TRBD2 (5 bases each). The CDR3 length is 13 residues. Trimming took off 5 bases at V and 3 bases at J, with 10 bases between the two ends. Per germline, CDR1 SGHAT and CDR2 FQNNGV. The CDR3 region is CASSNWGKETQYF. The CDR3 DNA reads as TGTGCCAGCAGCAATTGGGGGAAAGAGACCCAGTACTTC.

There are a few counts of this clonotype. Here the CDR3 DNA reads TGTGCCAGCAGTTCCTTTCCAGATACGCAGTATTTT. Translating it yields CASSSFPDTQYF. The chain is built from TRBV28 and TRBJ2-3; D is undetermined. CDR1 MDHEN and CDR2 SYDVKM come from the germline V gene. Trimming cost V 4 bases and J 4 bases, with 6 bases left between them. There are 12 residues in the CDR3.